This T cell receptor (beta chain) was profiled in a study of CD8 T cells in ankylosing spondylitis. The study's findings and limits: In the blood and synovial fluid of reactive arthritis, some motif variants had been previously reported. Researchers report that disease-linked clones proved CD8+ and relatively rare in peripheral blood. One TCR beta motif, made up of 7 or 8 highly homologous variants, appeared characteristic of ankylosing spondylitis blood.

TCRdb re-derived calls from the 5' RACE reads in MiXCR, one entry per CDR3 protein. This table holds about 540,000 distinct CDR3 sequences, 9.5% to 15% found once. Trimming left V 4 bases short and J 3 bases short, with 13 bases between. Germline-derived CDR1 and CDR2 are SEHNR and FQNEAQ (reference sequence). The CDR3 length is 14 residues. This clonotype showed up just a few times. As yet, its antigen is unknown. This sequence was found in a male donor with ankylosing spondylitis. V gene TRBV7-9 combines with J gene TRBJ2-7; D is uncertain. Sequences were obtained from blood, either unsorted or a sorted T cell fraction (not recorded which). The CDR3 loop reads CASSSQPTNYEQYF. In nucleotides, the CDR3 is TGTGCCAGCAGCTCACAGCCGACCAACTACGAGCAGTACTTC.